The 9 T cell receptor beta chains below come from one sample, sequenced in a study of cytomegalovirus exposure and HLA in healthy donors. Vbeta (60) and Jbeta (13) primers were used in the PCR. Assay: immunoSEQ multiplex PCR; the TCRdb copy retains only in-frame clones and omits some. Of approximately 220,000 clones in the sample, roughly 87% were seen once. Sequenced input: PBMCs. All receptors come from a man aged 40-49 years in good health and CMV-seropositive.

The sample holds one count of this clone. The chain links TRBV15 to TRBJ2-7; no clear D gene. Germline-derived CDR1 and CDR2 are LNHNV and YYDKDF (reference sequence). The CDR3 covers 15 residues. Trimming removed 0 bases from V and 0 bases from J, with 9 bases in between. The CDR3 DNA reads as TGTGCCACCAGCAGAGATGCCTATAGCTCCTACGAGCAGTACGTC. Translated, it gives CATSRDAYSSYEQYV.

This clone was seen just once. The V gene is TRBV5-6, the J gene TRBJ2-5; TRBD2 agrees at 8 bases. The CDR3 covers 17 residues. Unmatched junction bases numbered 19, after V lost 3 bases and J lost 9 bases. Germline V gene sequence: CDR1 SGHDT, CDR2 YYEEEE. CDR3 in amino acids: CASSSAGTRGHKRSQYF. CDR3 bases: TGTGCCAGCAGCTCGGCCGGGACTAGGGGACACAAGAGATCCCAGTACTTC.

This clone was picked up a small number of times. This chain links TRBV2 with TRBJ1-2, with TRBD1 matching over 10 bases. The CDR3 spans 18 residues. Germline V gene data show CDR1 as SNHLY and CDR2 as FYNNEI. Unmatched junction bases numbered 17, after V lost 7 bases and J lost 3 bases. The CDR3 DNA sequence: TGTGCCAGCACAGACTTACCCGGGACAGGGGAAGAAGACTATGGCTACACCTTC. Protein: CASTDLPGTGEEDYGYTF.

The chain links TRBV6-5 to TRBJ2-7, with 7 bases that match TRBD1. J was trimmed by 3 bases and V by 4 bases; bases with no gene match: 12. Germline V gene sequence: CDR1 MNHEY, CDR2 SVGAGI. CDR3 length: 16 amino acids. The CDR3 sequence: CASSSTTSGDSYEQYF. DNA for the CDR3: TGTGCCAGCAGTTCAACGACGTCAGGGGACAGCTACGAGCAGTACTTC.

The chain combines TRBV6-1 with TRBJ1-1; D remains ambiguous. Germline V CDR1 and CDR2: MNHNS, SASEGT. V shed 8 bases and J shed 1 base, with 5 bases lying between them. The CDR3 is 11 residues long. CDR3 nucleotide sequence: TGTGCCAGCCTCTGGAACACTGAAGCTTTCTTT. Translating gives CASLWNTEAFF.

This sequence joins TRBV6-1 and TRBJ1-1; the D is unclear. Between the trimmed V and J ends, which lost 1 base and 5 bases, there was a span of 14 bases. There are 15 residues in the CDR3. Germline V CDR1 and CDR2: MNHNS, SASEGT. This CDR3 is CASSEDEGLRTEAFF. The CDR3, as DNA: TGTGCCAGCAGTGAAGATGAGGGTCTGAGAACTGAAGCTTTCTTT.

The rearrangement joins TRBV14 to TRBJ2-1; 7 nucleotides match TRBD2. This CDR3 spans 16 amino acids. The germline gives CDR1 SGHDN, CDR2 FVKESK. J lost 5 bases, V lost 4 bases, and 11 bases had no gene match. The CDR3 loop is CASSLRRREGNNEQFF. In DNA form, the CDR3 reads TGTGCCAGCAGCCTCCGGAGGAGGGAGGGAAACAATGAGCAGTTCTTC.

The rearrangement joins TRBV18 to TRBJ1-1; the D gene is possibly TRBD1 (6 bases). CDR1 is KGHSH and CDR2 is LQKENI in the germline V gene. The CDR3 sequence is 15 residues long. V gave up 3 bases and J gave up 3 bases, with 14 bases separating them. CDR3 sequence reads: CASSPLDRTDTEAFF. The CDR3 DNA reads as TGTGCCAGCTCACCGCTGGACAGAACCGACACTGAAGCTTTCTTT.

This chain connects TRBV21-1 to TRBJ2-3; TRBD1, the D gene given by the table, was not confirmed from the DNA. TRBV21-1 is a documented pseudogene. This CDR3 region has 17 residues. The CDR3 loop is CASSTSGTGSFTDTQYF. DNA of the CDR3: TGTGCCAGCAGCACCTCCGGGACAGGATCTTTCACAGATACGCAGTATTTT.